The entry below describes one T cell receptor (beta chain). No antigen is known for it. The data originate from a study of OX40 agonist ivuxolimab in advanced cancers. In the study overall: Patients' therapy was ivuxolimab, an antibody that acts as an agonist of OX40 (CD134). Patient treatment consisted of intravenous ivuxolimab administration every 2 weeks at 0.01 to 10 mg/kg. Study observations and caveats: Expanded peripheral T cell antigen specificity was not determined. Normalized T-cell clonal expansion was also low in some nonresponders.

Generated by immunoSEQ multiplex PCR, the TCRdb table keeps only in-frame clones and is missing some. Of some 100,000 clones in the sample, more than 85% are singletons; the top ten hold approximately 0.54%. The J segment lost 4 bases and the V segment lost 5 bases, leaving 7 bases of the junction unmatched. Germline V lookup: CDR1 SGHTA, CDR2 FQGNSA. CDR3 size: 16 residues. The receptor comes from an adult with an advanced solid tumor such as melanoma, head and neck, liver or kidney cancer. The sample consisted of CD4+ or CD8+ T cells sorted from blood, taken in a trial of the OX40 agonist ivuxolimab. The chain is built from TRBV7-2 and TRBJ2-1, with 11 positions matching TRBD2. CDR3 sequence: CASSPQVAGGYNEQFF. The CDR3 region has the DNA TGTGCCAGCAGCCCGCAGGTAGCGGGAGGGTACAATGAGCAGTTCTTC.